This T cell receptor (beta chain) was sequenced for a study of T cells of healthy individuals. The CDR3 is made up of 13 amino acids. V lost 6 bases and J lost 6, with 12 bases in between. Germline CDR1 and CDR2: MNHEY and SVGEGT. Via MiXCR, TCRdb re-called the 5' RACE reads, giving one row per CDR3 protein. The sample includes 100,000 or so distinct CDR3 sequences, 15% to 20% of them seen just once. The V call is TRBV6-2 or TRBV6-3, the J call TRBJ1-5; TRBD1 might be the D (5 bases). This TCR derives from a human donor in good health. CDR3: CASSSRVFQPQHF. The CDR3 coding sequence is TGTGCCAGCAGCTCCAGGGTTTTTCAGCCCCAGCATTTT.